This T cell receptor (beta chain) was identified during a study of radiation and T cells in renal cell carcinoma. Study in general: Nephrectomy followed 15 Gy stereotactic body radiation by 4 weeks. Study-wide points: In blood, top tumor clones expanded by 2 weeks, shrinking by 4. Without pretreatment biopsies, baseline tumor clonotype presence was undetermined.

Time point specified: blood 2 weeks post-SBRT. Treatment defined: 15 Gy SBRT to primary tumor, nephrectomy 4 weeks later. Clear cell pathology was present in this patient's renal cell carcinoma. Profiled with immunoSEQ multiplex PCR; TCRdb holds only in-frame clones, not every one. The sample has some 120,000 clones, roughly four fifths seen once. Germline values: CDR1 MNHEY, CDR2 SVGAGI. This CDR3 is built from 13 residues. Trimming cost V 6 bases and J 8 bases, with 16 bases left between them. This clone has a handful of counts. Its specificity is unknown. The source material was blood, sampled from a patient whose treatment included radiotherapy and nephrectomy. The chain is built from TRBV6-5 and TRBJ1-1; perhaps TRBD1 as D (5 bases). This TCR came from a woman aged 55-75 years with renal cell carcinoma. CDR3 sequence reads: CASSSGRTLEAFF. The CDR3 nucleotides are TGTGCCAGCAGCTCGGGACGTACGTTAGAAGCTTTCTTT.